This T cell receptor (beta chain) appears in the sequencing data of a study of T cell repertoires in cytomegalovirus infection (dated by TCRdb to the late 2010s). About the full investigation: Peptide stimulations targeted recently identified HLA-C-restricted CMV epitopes, whose presentation resists viral immunomodulation, together with well-studied HLA-B-restricted epitopes. Because public TCR beta signatures pointed to carriage of CMV infection together with the matching HLA type, the HLA type of each donor mattered for the analysis.

Reads for this sample came from an Illumina HiSeq 1500. TCRdb reprocessed the public reads (quality trimming at Q25 with fastp, clone calling with MiXCR) and kept in-frame beta chains. Each entry merges the rows of one CDR3 protein and shows their most common DNA and genes. In all, the sample holds approximately 590,000 distinct CDR3 sequences, and just under 40% of those were seen once. The ten largest account for 40% to 60% of the sample. In the paper's terms, the treatment or condition label means: in vitro stimulation with specific CMV peptide epitopes to enrich CMV-specific T cells. With respect to this clonotype: This receptor's antigen is unknown. Base qualities are missing; no much larger clone stands one base away.

Results and caveats for the whole study, not just this receptor: The ex vivo response was dominated by HLA-C-restricted CMV-specific TCR beta clonotypes, which also provided the single most frequent clonotype in two of eight donors. In both this cohort and an independent roughly 330-donor cohort, the cumulative frequency of public TCR beta family members distinguished carriers of CMV infection plus the relevant HLA type.

The CDR3 runs 13 amino acids, cysteine and phenylalanine included. The only DNA kept is the CDR3, 39 bases in frame from the first base. A distance of 5 bases separates the germline ends of V and J, which lose 1 base and 4 bases respectively. The germline V gene supplies CDR1 MNHNS and CDR2 SASEGT. The chain was built from TRBV6-1 and TRBJ2-1; 5 matching bases give a weak D call of TRBD2. Here the sequenced sample was cultured PBMCs, taken from culture after CMV antigen stimulation. This clonotype originated in a human donor in good health (CMV status not recorded). Some clones in this sample may be carry-over from other donors' samples. The nucleotide sequence is TGTGCCAGCAGTGAAGGACTATACAATGAGCAGTTCTTC. Its amino acids are CASSEGLYNEQFF.